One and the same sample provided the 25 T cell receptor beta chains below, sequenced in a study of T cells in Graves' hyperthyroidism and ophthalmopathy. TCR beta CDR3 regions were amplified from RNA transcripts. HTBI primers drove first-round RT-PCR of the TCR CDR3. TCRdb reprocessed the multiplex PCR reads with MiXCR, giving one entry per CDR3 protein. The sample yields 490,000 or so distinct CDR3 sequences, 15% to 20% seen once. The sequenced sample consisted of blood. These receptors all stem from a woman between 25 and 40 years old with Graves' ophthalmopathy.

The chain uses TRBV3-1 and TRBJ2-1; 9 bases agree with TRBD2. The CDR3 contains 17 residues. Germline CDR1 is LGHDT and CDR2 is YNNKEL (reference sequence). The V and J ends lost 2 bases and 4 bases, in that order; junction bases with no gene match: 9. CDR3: CASSQKNSGRRYNEQFF. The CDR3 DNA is TGTGCCAGCAGCCAAAAAAATAGCGGGAGACGGTACAATGAGCAGTTCTTC.

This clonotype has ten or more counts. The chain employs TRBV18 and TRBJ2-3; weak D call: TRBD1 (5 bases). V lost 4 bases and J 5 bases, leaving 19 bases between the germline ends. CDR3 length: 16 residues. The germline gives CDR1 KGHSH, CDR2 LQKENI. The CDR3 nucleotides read TGTGCCAGCTCACGACGACTGGACAAATCGAGAGATACGCAGTATTTT. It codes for CASSRRLDKSRDTQYF.

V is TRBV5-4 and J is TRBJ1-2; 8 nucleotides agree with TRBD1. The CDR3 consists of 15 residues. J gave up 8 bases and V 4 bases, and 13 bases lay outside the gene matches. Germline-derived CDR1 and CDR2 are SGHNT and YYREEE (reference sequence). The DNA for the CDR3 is TGTGCCAGCAGCGCCCCGGGACAGGAGTTCGGCGGCTACACCTTC. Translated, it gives CASSAPGQEFGGYTF.

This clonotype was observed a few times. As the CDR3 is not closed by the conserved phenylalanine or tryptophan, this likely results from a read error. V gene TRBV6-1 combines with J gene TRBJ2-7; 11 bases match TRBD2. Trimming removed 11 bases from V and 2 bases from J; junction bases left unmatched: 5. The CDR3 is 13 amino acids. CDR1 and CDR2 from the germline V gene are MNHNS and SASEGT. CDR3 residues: CAVSSGRAYEQYL. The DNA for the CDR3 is TGTGCCGTGAGTAGCGGGAGGGCCTACGAGCAGTACCTC.

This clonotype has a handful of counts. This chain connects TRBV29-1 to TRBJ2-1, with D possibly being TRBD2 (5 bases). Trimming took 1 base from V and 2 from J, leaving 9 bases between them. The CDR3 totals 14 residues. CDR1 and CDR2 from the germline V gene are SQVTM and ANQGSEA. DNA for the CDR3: TGCAGCGTTGAAGCCACCGGGGCCTACAATGAGCAGTTCTTC. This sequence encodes CSVEATGAYNEQFF.

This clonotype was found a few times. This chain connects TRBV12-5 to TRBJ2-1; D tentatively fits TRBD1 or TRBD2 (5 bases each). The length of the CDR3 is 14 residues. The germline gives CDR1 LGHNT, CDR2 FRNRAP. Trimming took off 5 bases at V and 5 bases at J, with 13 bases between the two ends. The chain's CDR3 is CASGIPGTHNEQFF. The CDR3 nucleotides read TGTGCTAGTGGTATACCCGGGACCCACAATGAGCAGTTCTTC.

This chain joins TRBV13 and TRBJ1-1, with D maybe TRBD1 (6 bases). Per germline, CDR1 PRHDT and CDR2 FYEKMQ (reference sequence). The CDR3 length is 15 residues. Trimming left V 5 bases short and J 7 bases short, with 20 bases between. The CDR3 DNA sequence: TGTGCCAGCAGCACCACCACAACAGGGTTGAATGAAGCTTTCTTT. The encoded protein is CASSTTTTGLNEAFF.

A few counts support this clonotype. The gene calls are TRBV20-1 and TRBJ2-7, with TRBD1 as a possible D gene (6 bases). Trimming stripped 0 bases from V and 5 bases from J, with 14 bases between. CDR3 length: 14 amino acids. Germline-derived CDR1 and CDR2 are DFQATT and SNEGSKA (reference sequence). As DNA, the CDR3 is TGCAGTGCTAGAGATCTGGGGGCCCGGGACGAGCAGTACTTC. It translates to CSARDLGARDEQYF.

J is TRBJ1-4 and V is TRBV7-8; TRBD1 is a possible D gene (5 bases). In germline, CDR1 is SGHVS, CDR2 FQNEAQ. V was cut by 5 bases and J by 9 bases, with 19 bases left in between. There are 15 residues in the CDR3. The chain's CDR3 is CASSGPGQGEKKLFF. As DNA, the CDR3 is TGTGCCAGCAGCGGTCCGGGCCAGGGAGAAAAAAAACTGTTTTTT. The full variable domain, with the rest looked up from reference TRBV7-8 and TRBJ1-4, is GAGVSQSPRYKVAKRGQDVALRCDPISGHVSLFWYQQALGQGPEFLTYFQNEAQLDKSGLPSDRFFAERPEGSVSTLKIQRTQQEDSAVYLCASSGPGQGEKKLFFGSGTQLSVL.

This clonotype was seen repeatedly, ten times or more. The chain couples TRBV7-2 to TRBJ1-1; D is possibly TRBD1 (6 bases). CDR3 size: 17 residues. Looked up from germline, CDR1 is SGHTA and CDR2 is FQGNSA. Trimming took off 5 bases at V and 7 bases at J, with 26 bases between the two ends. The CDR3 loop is CASSLRPPGQIKGEAFF. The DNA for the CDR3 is TGTGCCAGCAGCCTCCGCCCGCCCGGACAGATCAAAGGTGAAGCTTTCTTT.

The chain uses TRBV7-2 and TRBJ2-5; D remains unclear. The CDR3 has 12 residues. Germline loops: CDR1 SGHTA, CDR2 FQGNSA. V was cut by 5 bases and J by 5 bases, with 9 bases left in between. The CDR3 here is CASSITRETQYF. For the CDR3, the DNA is TGTGCCAGCAGCATTACGAGGGAGACCCAGTACTTC.

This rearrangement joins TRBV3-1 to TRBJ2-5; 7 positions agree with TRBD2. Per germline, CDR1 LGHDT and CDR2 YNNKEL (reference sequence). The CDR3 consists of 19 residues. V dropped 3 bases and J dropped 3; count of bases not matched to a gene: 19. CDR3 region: CASSHSPGWLAADEETQYF. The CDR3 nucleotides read TGTGCCAGCAGCCACTCCCCGGGGTGGCTAGCGGCCGATGAAGAGACCCAGTACTTC.

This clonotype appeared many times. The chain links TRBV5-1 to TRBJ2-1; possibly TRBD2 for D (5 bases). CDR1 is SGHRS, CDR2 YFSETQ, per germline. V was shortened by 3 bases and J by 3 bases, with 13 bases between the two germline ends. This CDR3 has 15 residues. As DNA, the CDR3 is TGCGCCAGCAGCTCTACGGGATCCATCTACAATGAGCAGTTCTTC. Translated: CASSSTGSIYNEQFF.

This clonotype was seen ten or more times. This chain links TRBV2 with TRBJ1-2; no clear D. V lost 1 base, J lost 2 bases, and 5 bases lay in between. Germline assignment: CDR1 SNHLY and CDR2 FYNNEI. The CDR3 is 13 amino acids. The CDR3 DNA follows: TGTGCCAGCAGTGAAGAGGTAAACTATGGCTACACCTTC. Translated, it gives CASSEEVNYGYTF.

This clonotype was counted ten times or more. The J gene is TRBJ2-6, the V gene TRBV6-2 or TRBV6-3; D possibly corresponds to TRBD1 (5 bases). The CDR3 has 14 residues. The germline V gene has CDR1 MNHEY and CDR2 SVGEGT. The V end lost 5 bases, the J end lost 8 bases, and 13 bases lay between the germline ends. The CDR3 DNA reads TGTGCCAGCAGTGACAGTGCCGAGACCAACGTCCTGACTTTC. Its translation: CASSDSAETNVLTF.

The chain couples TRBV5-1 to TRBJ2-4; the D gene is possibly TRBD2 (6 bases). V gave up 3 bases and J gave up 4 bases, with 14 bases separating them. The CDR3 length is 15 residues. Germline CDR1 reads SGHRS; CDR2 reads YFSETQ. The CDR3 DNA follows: TGCGCCAGCAGCTCGAACGATCGGGGGAAAAACATTCAGTACTTC. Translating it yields CASSSNDRGKNIQYF.

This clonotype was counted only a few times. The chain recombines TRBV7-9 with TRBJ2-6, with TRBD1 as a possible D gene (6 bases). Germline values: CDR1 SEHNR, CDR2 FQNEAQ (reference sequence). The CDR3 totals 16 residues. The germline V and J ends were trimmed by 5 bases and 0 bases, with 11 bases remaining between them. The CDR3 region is CASSEGHNSGANVLTF. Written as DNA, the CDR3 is TGTGCCAGCAGCGAGGGACACAACTCTGGGGCCAACGTCCTGACTTTC.

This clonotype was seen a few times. This chain's CDR3 is CASSFGLDGGEQYF. In DNA form, the CDR3 reads TGTGCCAGCAGCTTTGGCCTAGACGGGGGCGAGCAGTACTTC. This chain links TRBV11-3 with TRBJ2-7; TRBD2 might be the D (6 bases). Trimming removed 3 bases at V and 6 bases at J, with 15 bases between. The CDR3 contains 14 residues. Germline lookup yields CDR1 SGHNT and CDR2 YENEEA.

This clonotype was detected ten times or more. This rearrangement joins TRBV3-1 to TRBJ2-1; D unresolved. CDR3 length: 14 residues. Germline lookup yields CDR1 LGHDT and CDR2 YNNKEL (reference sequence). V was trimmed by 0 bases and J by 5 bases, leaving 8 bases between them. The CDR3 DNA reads TGTGCCAGCAGCCAAGATGGTGGGGACAATGAGCAGTTCTTC. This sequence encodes CASSQDGGDNEQFF.

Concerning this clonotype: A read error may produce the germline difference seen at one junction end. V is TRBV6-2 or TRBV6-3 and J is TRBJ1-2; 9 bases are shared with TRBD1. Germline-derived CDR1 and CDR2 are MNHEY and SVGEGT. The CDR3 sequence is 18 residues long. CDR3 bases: TGTGCCGGCAGCAGAGCCGGGACAGGGTCGGGCTTCGACTATGGCTACACCTTC. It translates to CAGSRAGTGSGFDYGYTF.

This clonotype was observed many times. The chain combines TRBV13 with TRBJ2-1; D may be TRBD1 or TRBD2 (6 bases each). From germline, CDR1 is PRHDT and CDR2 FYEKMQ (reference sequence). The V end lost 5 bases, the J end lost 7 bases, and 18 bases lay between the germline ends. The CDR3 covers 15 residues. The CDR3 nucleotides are TGTGCCAGCAGCGAGGGACTCACGAGGGGGAATGAGCAGTTCTTC. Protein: CASSEGLTRGNEQFF.

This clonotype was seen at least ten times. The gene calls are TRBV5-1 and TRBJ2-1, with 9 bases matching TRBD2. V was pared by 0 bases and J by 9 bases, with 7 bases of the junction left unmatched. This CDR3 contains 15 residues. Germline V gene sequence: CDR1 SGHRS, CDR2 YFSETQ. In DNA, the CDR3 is TGCGCCAGCAGCTTGGCATTAGCGGGAGCAGTTGAGCAGTTCTTC. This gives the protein CASSLALAGAVEQFF.

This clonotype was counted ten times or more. CDR3 amino acids: CASIIGTSSYNEQFF. The CDR3 nucleotides are TGTGCCAGCATAATAGGGACAAGCTCCTACAATGAGCAGTTCTTC. The rearrangement joins TRBV2 to TRBJ2-1; weak D call: TRBD1 (6 bases). Trimming took off 7 bases at V and 0 bases at J, with 13 bases between the two ends. CDR1 SNHLY and CDR2 FYNNEI come from the germline V gene. The CDR3 has 15 amino acids. The entire variable domain, with the rest obtained from reference TRBV2 and TRBJ2-1, is as follows: EPEVTQTPSHQVTQMGQEVILRCVPISNHLYFYWYRQILGQKVEFLVSFYNNEISEKSEIFDDQFSVERPDGSNFTLKIRSTKLEDSAMYFCASIIGTSSYNEQFFGPGTRLTVL.

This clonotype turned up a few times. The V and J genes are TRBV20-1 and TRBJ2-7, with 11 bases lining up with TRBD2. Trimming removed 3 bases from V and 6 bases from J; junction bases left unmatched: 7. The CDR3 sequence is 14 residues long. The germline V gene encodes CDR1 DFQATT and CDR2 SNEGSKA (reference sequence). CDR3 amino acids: CSARTSGTILEQYF. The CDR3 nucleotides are TGCAGTGCTAGGACTAGCGGGACCATCCTCGAGCAGTACTTC.

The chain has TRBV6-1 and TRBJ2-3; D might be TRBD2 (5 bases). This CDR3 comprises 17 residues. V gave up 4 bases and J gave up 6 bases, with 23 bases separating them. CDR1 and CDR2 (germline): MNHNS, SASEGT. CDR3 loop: CASSVGYGGPTGDTQYF. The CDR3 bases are TGTGCCAGCAGTGTGGGTTACGGCGGGCCAACCGGGGATACGCAGTATTTT.